This T cell receptor beta chain was found in a study of blood T cell repertoires in COVID-19. Sequencing used immunoSEQ multiplex PCR; TCRdb keeps in-frame clones, though not all of them. The sample comprises some 240,000 clones, approximately 88% of which are singletons, and roughly 10% rests with the top ten. The receptor's source is a woman between 65 and 79 years old with COVID-19, enrolled during active disease. Material: peripheral blood.

Written as DNA, the CDR3 is TGTGCTAGTGGTTTGGTTACAGGAGCTAAGACTGAAGCTTTCTTT. This codes for CASGLVTGAKTEAFF. This chain uses TRBV12-5 with TRBJ1-1; maybe TRBD1 (5 bases). V lost 0 bases and J lost 5, with 13 bases in between. Germline CDR1 LGHNT, CDR2 FRNRAP. The CDR3 covers 15 residues.